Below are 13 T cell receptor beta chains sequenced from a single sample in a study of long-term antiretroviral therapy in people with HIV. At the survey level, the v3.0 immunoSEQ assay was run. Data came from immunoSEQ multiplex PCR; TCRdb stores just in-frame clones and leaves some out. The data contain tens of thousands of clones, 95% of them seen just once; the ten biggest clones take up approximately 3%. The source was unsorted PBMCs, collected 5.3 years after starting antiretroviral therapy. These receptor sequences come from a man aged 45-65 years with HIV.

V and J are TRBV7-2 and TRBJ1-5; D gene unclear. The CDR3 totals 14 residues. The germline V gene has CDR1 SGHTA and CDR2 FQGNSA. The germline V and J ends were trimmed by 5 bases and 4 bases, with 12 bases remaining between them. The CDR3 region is CASSLGSRNQPQHF. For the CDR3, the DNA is TGTGCCAGCAGCCTAGGGAGCAGAAATCAGCCCCAGCATTTT.

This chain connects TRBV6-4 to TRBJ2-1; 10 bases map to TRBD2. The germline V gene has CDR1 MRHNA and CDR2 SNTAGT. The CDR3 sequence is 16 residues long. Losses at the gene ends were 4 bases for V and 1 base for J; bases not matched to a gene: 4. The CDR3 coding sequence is TGTGCCAGCAGTGTCCAGCGGGGGGGATCCTACAATGAGCAGTTCTTC. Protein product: CASSVQRGGSYNEQFF.

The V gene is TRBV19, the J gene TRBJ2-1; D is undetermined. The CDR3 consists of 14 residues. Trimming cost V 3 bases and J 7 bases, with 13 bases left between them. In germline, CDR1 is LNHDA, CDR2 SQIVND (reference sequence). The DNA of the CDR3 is TGTGCCAGTAGTATCAGTCGGGTATCAAATGAGCAGTTCTTC. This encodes CASSISRVSNEQFF.

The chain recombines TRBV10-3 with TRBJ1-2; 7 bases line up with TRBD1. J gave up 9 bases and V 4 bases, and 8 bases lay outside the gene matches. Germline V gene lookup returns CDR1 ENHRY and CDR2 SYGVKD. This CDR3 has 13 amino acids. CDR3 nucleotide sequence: TGTGCCATCAGTGCCTCCCAGGGGGGGAGCTACACCTTC. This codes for CAISASQGGSYTF.

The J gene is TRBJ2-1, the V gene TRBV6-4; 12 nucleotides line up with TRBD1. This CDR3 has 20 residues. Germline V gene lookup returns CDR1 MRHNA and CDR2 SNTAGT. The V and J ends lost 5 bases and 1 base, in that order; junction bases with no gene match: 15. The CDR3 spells CASSPRGTGGSTASYNEQFF. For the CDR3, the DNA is TGTGCCAGCAGTCCCCGGGGGACAGGGGGCAGTACTGCGTCCTACAATGAGCAGTTCTTC.

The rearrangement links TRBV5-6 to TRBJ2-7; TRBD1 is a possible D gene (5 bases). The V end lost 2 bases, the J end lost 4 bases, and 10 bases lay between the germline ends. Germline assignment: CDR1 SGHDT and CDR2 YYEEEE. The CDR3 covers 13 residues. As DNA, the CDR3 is TGTGCCAGCAGCTTCCACCGACAGTACGAGCAGTACTTC. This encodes CASSFHRQYEQYF.

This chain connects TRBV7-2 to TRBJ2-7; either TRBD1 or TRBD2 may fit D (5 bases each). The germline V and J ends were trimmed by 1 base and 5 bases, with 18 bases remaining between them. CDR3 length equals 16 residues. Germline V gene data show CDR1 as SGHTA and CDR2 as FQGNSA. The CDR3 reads CASSLGPTRLGDEQYF. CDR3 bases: TGTGCCAGCAGCTTAGGGCCTACAAGGTTGGGGGACGAGCAGTACTTC.

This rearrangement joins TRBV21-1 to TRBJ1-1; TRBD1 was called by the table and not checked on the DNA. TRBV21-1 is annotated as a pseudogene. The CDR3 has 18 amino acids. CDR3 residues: CASSKSSGTGGLDTEAFF. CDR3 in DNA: TGTGCCAGCAGCAAATCGTCCGGGACAGGGGGATTGGACACTGAAGCTTTCTTT.

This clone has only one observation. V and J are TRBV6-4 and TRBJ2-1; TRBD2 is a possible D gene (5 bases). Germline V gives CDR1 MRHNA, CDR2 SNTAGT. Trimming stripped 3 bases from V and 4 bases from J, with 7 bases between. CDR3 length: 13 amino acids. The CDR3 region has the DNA TGTGCCAGCAGTGAGGGAGAGTACAATGAGCAGTTCTTC. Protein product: CASSEGEYNEQFF.

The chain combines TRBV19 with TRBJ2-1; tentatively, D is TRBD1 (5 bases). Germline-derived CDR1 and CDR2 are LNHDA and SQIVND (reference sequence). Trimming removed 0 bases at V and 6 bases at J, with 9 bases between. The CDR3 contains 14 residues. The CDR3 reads CASSIDNQGNEQFF. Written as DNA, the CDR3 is TGTGCCAGTAGTATAGATAACCAGGGCAATGAGCAGTTCTTC.

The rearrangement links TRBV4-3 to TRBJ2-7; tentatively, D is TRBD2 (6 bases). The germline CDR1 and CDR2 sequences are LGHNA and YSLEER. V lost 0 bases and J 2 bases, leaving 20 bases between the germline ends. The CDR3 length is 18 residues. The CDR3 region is CASSQELGIQGGPYEQYF. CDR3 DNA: TGCGCCAGCAGCCAAGAACTCGGGATTCAGGGAGGCCCCTACGAGCAGTACTTC.

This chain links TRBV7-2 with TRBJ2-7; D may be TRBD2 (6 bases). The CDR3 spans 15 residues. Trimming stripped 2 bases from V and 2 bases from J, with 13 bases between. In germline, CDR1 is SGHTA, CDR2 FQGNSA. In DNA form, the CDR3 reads TGTGCCAGCAGCTTACTCGCGGGGTCTACCTACGAGCAGTACTTC. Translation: CASSLLAGSTYEQYF.

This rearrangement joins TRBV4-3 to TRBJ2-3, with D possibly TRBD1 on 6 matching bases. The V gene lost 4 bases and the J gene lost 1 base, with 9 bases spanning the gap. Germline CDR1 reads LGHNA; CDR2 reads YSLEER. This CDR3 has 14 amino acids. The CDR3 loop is CASSPRTGTDTQYF. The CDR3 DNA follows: TGCGCCAGCAGCCCAAGGACAGGCACAGATACGCAGTATTTT.